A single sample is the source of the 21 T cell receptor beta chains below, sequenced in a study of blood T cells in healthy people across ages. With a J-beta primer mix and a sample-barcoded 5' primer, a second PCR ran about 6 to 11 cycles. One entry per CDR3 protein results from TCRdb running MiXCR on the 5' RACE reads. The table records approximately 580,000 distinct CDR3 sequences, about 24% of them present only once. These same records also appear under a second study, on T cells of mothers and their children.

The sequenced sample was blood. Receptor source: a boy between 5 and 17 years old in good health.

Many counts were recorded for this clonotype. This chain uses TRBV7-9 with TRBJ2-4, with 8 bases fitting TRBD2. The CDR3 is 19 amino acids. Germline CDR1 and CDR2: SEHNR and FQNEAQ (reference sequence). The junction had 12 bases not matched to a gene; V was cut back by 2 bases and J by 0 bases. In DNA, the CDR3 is TGTGCCAGCAGCTTACCCGGTACTAGCGGAGATCTAGCCAAAAACATTCAGTACTTC. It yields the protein CASSLPGTSGDLAKNIQYF.

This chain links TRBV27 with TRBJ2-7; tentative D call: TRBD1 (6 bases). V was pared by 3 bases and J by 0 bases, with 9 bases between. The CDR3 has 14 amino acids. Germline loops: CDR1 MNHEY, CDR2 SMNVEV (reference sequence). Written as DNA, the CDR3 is TGTGCCAGCAGTTTCAGGGGAGACTCCTACGAGCAGTACTTC. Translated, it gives CASSFRGDSYEQYF.

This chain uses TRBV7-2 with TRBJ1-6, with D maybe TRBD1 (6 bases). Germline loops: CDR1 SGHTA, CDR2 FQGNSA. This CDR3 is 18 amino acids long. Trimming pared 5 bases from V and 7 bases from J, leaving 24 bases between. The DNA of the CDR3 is TGTGCCAGCAGCCACCACAACCGGGGGGCGATGGCCAATTCACCCCTCCACTTT. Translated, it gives CASSHHNRGAMANSPLHF.

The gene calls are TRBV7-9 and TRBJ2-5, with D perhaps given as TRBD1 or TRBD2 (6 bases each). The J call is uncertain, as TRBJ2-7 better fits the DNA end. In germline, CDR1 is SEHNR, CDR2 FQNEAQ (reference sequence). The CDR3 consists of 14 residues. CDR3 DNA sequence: TGTGCCAGCAGCTTCGGGGGCAGTCGGGGCGAGCAGTACTTC. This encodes CASSFGGSRGEQYF.

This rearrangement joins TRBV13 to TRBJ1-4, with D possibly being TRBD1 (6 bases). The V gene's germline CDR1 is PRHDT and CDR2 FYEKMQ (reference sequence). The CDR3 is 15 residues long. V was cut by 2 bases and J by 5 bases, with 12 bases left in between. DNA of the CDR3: TGTGCCAGCAGCTTAAGTAGTAGGGGGAATGAAAAACTGTTTTTT. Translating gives CASSLSSRGNEKLFF. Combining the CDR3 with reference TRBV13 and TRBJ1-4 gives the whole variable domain AAGVIQSPRHLIKEKRETATLKCYPIPRHDTVYWYQQGPGQDPQFLISFYEKMQSDKGSIPDRFSAQQFSDYHSELNMSSLELGDSALYFCASSLSSRGNEKLFFGSGTQLSVL.

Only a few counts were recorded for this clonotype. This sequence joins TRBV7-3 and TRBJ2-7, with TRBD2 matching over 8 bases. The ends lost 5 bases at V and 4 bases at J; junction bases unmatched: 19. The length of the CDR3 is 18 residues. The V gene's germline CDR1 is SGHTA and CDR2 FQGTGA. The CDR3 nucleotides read TGTGCCAGCAGCCCCCCGGGACTAGGGAAAAGCTTGTTTTACGAGCAGTACTTC. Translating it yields CASSPPGLGKSLFYEQYF.

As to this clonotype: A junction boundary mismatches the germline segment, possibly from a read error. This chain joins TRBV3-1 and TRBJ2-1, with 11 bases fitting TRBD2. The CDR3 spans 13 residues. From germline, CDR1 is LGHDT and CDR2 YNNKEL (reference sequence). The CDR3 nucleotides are TGTGCCAGCAGCCAAGTTCTAGCGGGGGGCCTCTACTTC. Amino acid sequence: CASSQVLAGGLYF.

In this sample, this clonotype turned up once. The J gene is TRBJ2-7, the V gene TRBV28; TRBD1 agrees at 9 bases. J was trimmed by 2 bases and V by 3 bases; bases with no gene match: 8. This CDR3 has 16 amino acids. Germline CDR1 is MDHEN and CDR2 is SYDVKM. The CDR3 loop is CASSFLRDRETYEQYF. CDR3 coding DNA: TGTGCCAGCAGTTTCCTCCGGGACAGGGAGACCTACGAGCAGTACTTC.

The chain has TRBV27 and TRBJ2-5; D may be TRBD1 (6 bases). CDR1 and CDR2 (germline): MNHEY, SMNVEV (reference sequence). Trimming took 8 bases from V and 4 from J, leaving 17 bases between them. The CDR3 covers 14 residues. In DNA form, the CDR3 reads TGTGCCAGCGGACCGGGACCACAGGGAGAGACCCAGTACTTC. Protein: CASGPGPQGETQYF.

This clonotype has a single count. CDR3 DNA: TGTGCCAGCAGCTTAGAGCGACAGGGAAGCCCATACACCTTC. Translating it yields CASSLERQGSPYTF. The genes are TRBV7-6 and TRBJ1-2; 7 nucleotides align to TRBD1. There are 14 residues in the CDR3. V lost 1 base to trimming and J lost 11 bases; unmatched junction nucleotides: 10. CDR1 and CDR2 (germline): SGHVS, FNYEAQ.

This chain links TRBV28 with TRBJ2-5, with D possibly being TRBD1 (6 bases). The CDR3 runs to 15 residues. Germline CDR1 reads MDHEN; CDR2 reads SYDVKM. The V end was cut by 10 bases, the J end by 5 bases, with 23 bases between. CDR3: CAISIAGTQGETQYF. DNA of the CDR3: TGTGCCATCTCAATCGCCGGGACACAAGGGGAGACCCAGTACTTC.

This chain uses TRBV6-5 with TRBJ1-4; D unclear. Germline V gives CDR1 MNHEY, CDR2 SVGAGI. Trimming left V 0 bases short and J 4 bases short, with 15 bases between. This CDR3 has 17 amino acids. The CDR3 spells CASSYSRRVVLNEKLFF. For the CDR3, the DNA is TGTGCCAGCAGTTACTCGAGGAGGGTCGTCCTTAATGAAAAACTGTTTTTT.

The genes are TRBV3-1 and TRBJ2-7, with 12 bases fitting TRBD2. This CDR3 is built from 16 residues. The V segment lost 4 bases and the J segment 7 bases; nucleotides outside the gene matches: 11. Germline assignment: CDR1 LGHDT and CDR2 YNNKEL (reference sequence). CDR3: CASSLRRGLAGREQYF. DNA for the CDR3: TGTGCCAGCAGCCTCAGACGAGGACTAGCGGGGCGGGAGCAGTACTTC.

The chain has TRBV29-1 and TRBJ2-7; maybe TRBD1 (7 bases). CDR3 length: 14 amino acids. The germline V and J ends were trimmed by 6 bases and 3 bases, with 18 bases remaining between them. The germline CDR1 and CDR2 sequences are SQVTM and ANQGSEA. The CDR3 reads CSVQTGDSIYEQYF. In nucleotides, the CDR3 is TGCAGCGTCCAAACGGGGGACAGCATCTACGAGCAGTACTTC.

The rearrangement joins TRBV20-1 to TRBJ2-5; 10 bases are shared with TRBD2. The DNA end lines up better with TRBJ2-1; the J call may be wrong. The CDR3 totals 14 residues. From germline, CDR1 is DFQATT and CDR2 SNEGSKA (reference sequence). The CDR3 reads CSARELAGVNEQFF. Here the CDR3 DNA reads TGCAGTGCTAGAGAGCTAGCGGGAGTGAATGAGCAGTTCTTC.

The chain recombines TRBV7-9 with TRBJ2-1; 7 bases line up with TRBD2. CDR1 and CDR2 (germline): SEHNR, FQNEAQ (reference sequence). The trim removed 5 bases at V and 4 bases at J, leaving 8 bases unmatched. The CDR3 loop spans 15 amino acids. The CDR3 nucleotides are TGTGCCAGCAGCGGGGCGGGAGCTGTTTACAATGAGCAGTTCTTC. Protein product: CASSGAGAVYNEQFF.

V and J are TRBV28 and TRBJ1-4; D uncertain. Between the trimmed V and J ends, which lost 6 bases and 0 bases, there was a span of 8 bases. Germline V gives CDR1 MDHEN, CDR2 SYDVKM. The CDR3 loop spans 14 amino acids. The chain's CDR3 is CASRTVSTNEKLFF. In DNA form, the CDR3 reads TGTGCCAGCAGGACGGTATCAACTAATGAAAAACTGTTTTTT.

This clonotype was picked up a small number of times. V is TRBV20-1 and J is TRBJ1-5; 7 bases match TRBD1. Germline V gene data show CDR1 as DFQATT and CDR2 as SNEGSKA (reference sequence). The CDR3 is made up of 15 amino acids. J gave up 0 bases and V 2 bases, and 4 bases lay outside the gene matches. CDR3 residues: CSARWDSYSNQPQHF. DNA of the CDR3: TGCAGTGCTAGATGGGACAGTTATAGCAATCAGCCCCAGCATTTT.

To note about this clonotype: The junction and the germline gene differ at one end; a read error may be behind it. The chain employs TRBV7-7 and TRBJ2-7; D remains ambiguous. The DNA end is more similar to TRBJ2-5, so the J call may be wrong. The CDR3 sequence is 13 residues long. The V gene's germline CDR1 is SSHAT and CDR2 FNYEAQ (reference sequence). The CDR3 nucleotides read TGTGCTAGCAGCTTATACGAAAGAGAGACCCAGTACTTC. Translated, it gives CASSLYERETQYF.

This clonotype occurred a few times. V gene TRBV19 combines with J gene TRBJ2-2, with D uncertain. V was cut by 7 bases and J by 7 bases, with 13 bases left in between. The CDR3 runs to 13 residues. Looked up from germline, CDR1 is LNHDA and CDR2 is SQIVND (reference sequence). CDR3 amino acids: CASTYPLGGELFF. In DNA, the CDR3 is TGTGCCAGTACCTATCCTTTAGGCGGGGAGCTGTTTTTT.

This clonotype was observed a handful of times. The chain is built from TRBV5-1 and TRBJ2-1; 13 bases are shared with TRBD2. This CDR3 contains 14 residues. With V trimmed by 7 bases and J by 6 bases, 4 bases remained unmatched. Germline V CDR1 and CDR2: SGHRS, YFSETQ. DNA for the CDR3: TGCGCCAGCGCGGGACTAGCGGGGACCAATGAGCAGTTCTTC. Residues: CASAGLAGTNEQFF.